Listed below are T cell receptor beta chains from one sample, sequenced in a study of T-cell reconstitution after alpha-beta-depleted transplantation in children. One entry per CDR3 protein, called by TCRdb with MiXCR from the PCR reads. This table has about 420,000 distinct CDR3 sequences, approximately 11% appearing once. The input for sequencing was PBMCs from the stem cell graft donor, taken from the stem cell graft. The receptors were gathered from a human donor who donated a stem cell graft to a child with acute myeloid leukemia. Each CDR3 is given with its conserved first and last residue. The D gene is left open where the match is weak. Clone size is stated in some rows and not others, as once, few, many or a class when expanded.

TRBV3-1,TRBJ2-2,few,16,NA,CATARPLADNTGELFF,TGTGCCACCGCAAGGCCGTTAGCGGATAACACCGGGGAGCTGTTTTTT
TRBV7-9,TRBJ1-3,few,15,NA,CASSSRPSSGNTIYF,TGTGCCAGCAGCTCCAGACCGAGCTCTGGAAACACCATATATTTT
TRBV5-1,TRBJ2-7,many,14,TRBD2,CASSSREGFYEQYF,TGCGCCAGCAGTTCCCGGGAGGGCTTCTACGAGCAGTACTTC
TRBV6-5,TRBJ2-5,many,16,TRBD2,CASSSGLAGVRETQYF,TGTGCCAGCAGTTCGGGACTAGCGGGAGTGCGAGAGACCCAGTACTTC
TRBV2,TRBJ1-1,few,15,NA,CASSEEASMNTEAFF,TGTGCCAGCAGTGAAGAGGCCAGCATGAACACTGAAGCTTTCTTT
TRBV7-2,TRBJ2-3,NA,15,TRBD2,CASSFTSGGANTQYF,TGTGCCAGCAGCTTTACTAGCGGGGGGGCTAATACGCAGTATTTT
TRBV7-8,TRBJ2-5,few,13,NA,CASSQGPSETQYF,TGTGCCAGCAGCCAGGGCCCTAGCGAGACCCAGTACTTC
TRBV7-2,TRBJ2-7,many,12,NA,CASSPGSYEQYF,TGTGCCAGCAGCCCAGGGTCGTACGAGCAGTACTTC
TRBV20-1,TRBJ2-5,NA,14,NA,CSARDFGSGETQYF,TGCAGTGCTAGAGATTTCGGTTCTGGGGAGACCCAGTACTTC
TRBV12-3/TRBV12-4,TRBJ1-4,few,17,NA,CASSFIPGTGDESKLFF,TGTGCCAGCAGTTTCATACCAGGGACGGGGGATGAAAGTAAACTGTTTTTT
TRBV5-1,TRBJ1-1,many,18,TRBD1,CASSLDEQGALGNTEAFF,TGCGCCAGCAGCTTGGACGAACAGGGGGCTTTGGGGAACACTGAAGCTTTCTTT
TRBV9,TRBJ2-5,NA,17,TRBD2,CASSASRLAGEQETQYF,TGTGCCAGCAGCGCCTCTCGACTAGCGGGAGAGCAAGAGACCCAGTACTTC
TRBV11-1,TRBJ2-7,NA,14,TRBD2,CASKLAGEAYEQYF,TGTGCCAGCAAACTAGCGGGAGAGGCTTACGAGCAGTACTTC
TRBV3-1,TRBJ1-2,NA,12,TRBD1,CASSPTGDGYTF,TGTGCCAGCAGTCCCACAGGGGACGGCTACACCTTC
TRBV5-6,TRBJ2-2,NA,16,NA,CASSSSGLGGTGELFF,TGTGCCAGCAGCTCTTCGGGGCTGGGAGGAACCGGGGAGCTGTTTTTT
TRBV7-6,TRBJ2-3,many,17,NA,CASSLVGAGDGTDTQYF,TGTGCCAGCAGCTTAGTGGGGGCGGGAGACGGCACAGATACGCAGTATTTT
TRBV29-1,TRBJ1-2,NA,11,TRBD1,CSVEQGGGYTF,TGCAGCGTTGAACAGGGGGGTGGCTACACCTTC
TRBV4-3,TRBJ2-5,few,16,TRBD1,CASSQDVTGGLETQYF,TGCGCCAGCAGCCAAGATGTGACAGGGGGTTTGGAGACCCAGTACTTC
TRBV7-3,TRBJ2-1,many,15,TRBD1,CASSWGQGAGNEQFF,TGTGCCAGCAGCTGGGGACAGGGGGCAGGAAATGAGCAGTTCTTC
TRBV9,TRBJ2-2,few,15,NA,CASSGTLLNTGELFF,TGTGCCAGCAGCGGGACCCTCCTGAACACCGGGGAGCTGTTTTTT